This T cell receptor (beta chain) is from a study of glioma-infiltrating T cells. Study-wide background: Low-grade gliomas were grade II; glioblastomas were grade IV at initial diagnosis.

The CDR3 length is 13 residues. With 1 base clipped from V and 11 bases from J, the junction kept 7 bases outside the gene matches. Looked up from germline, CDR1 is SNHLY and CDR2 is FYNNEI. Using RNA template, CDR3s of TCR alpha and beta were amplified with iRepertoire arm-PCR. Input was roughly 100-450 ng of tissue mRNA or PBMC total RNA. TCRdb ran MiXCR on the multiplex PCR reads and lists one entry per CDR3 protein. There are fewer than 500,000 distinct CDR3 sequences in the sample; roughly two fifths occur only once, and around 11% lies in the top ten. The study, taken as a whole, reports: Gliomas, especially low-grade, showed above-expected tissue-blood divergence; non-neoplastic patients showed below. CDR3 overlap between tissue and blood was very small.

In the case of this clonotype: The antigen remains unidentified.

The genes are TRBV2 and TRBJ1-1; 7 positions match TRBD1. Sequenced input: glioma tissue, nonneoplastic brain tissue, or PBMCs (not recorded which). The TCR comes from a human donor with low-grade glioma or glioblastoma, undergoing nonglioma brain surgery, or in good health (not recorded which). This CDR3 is CASSEVQGGTAFF. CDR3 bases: TGTGCCAGCAGTGAAGTTCAGGGGGGGACGGCTTTCTTT.